A selection of T cell receptor beta chains follows, all from one sample in a study of regulatory T cells in long-lasting Graves disease. One entry per CDR3 protein, called by TCRdb with MiXCR from the multiplex PCR reads. The sample lists 320,000 or so distinct CDR3 sequences; 15% to 20% were seen once. The sample in question was peripheral blood mononuclear cells (PBMCs), obtained at new diagnosis, from a patient treated with antithyroid drugs. These TCRs come from a female donor with Graves disease. The CDR3 runs from the conserved cysteine through the conserved F or W. The D gene is left open where the match is weak. Clone size is stated in some rows and not others, as once, few, many or a class when expanded.

many,TRBV7-8,TRBJ2-3,17,TRBD2,TGTGCCAGCAGCTTAGAAAGGGCTAGCGGGGGCACAGATACGCAGTATTTT,CASSLERASGGTDTQYF
-,TRBV7-9,TRBJ2-1,13,-,TGTGCCAGCAGCTACGGGGGAGACAATGAGCAGTTCTTC,CASSYGGDNEQFF
many,TRBV28,TRBJ2-1,17,TRBD2,TGTGCCAGCAGTTTAAGTGGGTGGCGGGAGGCCTACAATGAGCAGTTCTTC,CASSLSGWREAYNEQFF
many,TRBV10-1,TRBJ2-1,13,-,TGCGCCAGCAGTGAGTCGTTAGGGAATGAGCAGTTCTTC,CASSESLGNEQFF
many,TRBV12-3/TRBV12-4,TRBJ2-7,16,-,TGTGCCAGCAGTTTAGCTGGACTGGATCCCGACTACGAGCAGTACTTC,CASSLAGLDPDYEQYF
many,TRBV11-2,TRBJ2-1,14,TRBD2,TGTGCCAGCAGCTTATTGGGTAGCGGGGATGAGCAGTTCTTC,CASSLLGSGDEQFF
many,TRBV28,TRBJ2-7,16,-,TGTGCCAGCAGTTTACCCACAGGGAGAGGGTTGAACGAGCAGTACTTC,CASSLPTGRGLNEQYF
-,TRBV20-1,TRBJ2-5,15,-,TGCAGTGCTAGCCCCGACAGGAGGCCCGATGGGACCCAGTACTTC,CSASPDRRPDGTQYF
-,TRBV7-9,TRBJ2-1,16,-,TGTGCCAGCAGCTACCGGGAGCCTCCGTTGGACAATGAGCAGTTCTTC,CASSYREPPLDNEQFF
many,TRBV2,TRBJ1-6,15,TRBD1,TGTGCCATCAAATCTGGGACAGGGGGCGACTCACCCCTCCACTTT,CAIKSGTGGDSPLHF
many,TRBV20-1,TRBJ2-3,14,TRBD2,TGCAGTGCAAGTCTAGCGGGGGGCACAGATACGCAGTATTTT,CSASLAGGTDTQYF
many,TRBV11-3,TRBJ1-3,18,-,TGTGCCAGCAGCTTAGGAGTCTGGACAGAATTCTCTGGAAACACCATATATTTT,CASSLGVWTEFSGNTIYF
few,TRBV18,TRBJ1-2,13,-,TGTGCCAGCTCACCTTGGGCAGATTATGGCTACACCTTC,CASSPWADYGYTF
-,TRBV28,TRBJ2-7,14,-,TGTGCCAGCAGTTTAGTGCAGGGGACCTACGAGCAGTACTTC,CASSLVQGTYEQYF
many,TRBV9,TRBJ2-3,16,TRBD2,TGTGCCAGCAGCGCAACAGGCGGGAGTGTCACAGATACGCAGTATTTT,CASSATGGSVTDTQYF
many,TRBV24-1,TRBJ1-5,16,TRBD1,TGTGCCACCAGTGATGGGGGACAGGGGGCTGGTCAGCCCCAGCATTTT,CATSDGGQGAGQPQHF